The 2 T cell receptor beta chains given below trace back to one sample, sequenced in a study of low-dose radiotherapy and immunotherapy resistance in tumors. Alpha and beta chains were covered, as first-strand cDNA relied on TRAV- and TRBV-specific primers. Both a constant-region primer and a V-primer adapter served to amplify TCRs across roughly 21 PCR cycles. TCRdb used MiXCR to reprocess the reads, holding one entry per CDR3 protein. The sample shows roughly 95,000 distinct CDR3 sequences, roughly 19% of them seen only once. The time point denotes: after trial treatment. Treatment denoted: LDRT plus nivolumab, ipilimumab, low-dose cyclophosphamide and aspirin (RACIN trial). The source material was PBMCs, sampled after low-dose radiotherapy plus immunotherapy. Source of these receptors: a female donor with ovarian cancer.

V and J are TRBV3-1 and TRBJ2-7; 12 nucleotides agree with TRBD2. Trimming at V came to 6 bases and at J to 7 bases, leaving 7 bases not matched to a gene. This CDR3 spans 14 amino acids. From germline, CDR1 is LGHDT and CDR2 YNNKEL (reference sequence). The CDR3 nucleotides read TGTGCCAGCAGGGGGACTAGCGGGTTTAAAGAGCAGTACTTC. Translated: CASRGTSGFKEQYF.

This clonotype was recorded many times. V gene TRBV18 combines with J gene TRBJ2-2; the D is unclear. The germline gives CDR1 KGHSH, CDR2 LQKENI. V shed 5 bases and J shed 7 bases, with 14 bases lying between them. The CDR3 contains 14 residues. CDR3 in amino acids: CASSVDRANGELFF. The CDR3, as DNA: TGTGCCAGCTCAGTTGACCGGGCCAACGGGGAGCTGTTTTTT.